These 4 T cell receptor beta chains originate from one sample sequenced in a study of lymphopenia after photon versus proton radiotherapy. The protocol was immunoSEQ multiplex PCR, while the TCRdb copy is restricted to in-frame clones and leaves out a portion. The table has about 29,000 clones, 87% seen once. Sequencing was performed on peripheral blood, taken from a patient treated with proton-based radiotherapy. Source of these receptors: a woman in her sixties or seventies with cholangiocarcinoma. Some clones in this sample may be carry-over from other donors' samples.

The chain has TRBV6-5 and TRBJ2-7, with 10 bases matching TRBD1. The germline V gene encodes CDR1 MNHEY and CDR2 SVGAGI. This CDR3 contains 15 residues. Trimming took 0 bases from V and 4 from J; bases not matched to a gene: 3. CDR3 DNA sequence: TGTGCCAGCAGTTACTCCGGGACAGGGGATTACGAGCAGTACTTC. As protein: CASSYSGTGDYEQYF.

The chain is built from TRBV9 and TRBJ2-2; no firm D call. Germline CDR1 and CDR2: SGDLS and YYNGEE. V lost 5 bases and J lost 2, with 1 base in between. The CDR3 is made up of 11 amino acids. CDR3 residues: CASRNTGELFF. CDR3 in DNA: TGTGCCAGCAGAAACACCGGGGAGCTGTTTTTT.

V is TRBV6-5 and J is TRBJ1-4, with 8 bases that match TRBD1. The CDR3 has 16 residues. The germline CDR1 and CDR2 sequences are MNHEY and SVGAGI. V lost 0 bases, J lost 7 bases, and 7 bases stayed unmatched. Here the CDR3 DNA reads TGTGCCAGCAGTTACTCAAGGACAGGGTCGGGTGAAAAACTGTTTTTT. This gives the protein CASSYSRTGSGEKLFF.

The chain links TRBV20-1 to TRBJ2-1; D remains ambiguous. Germline CDR1 and CDR2: DFQATT and SNEGSKA (reference sequence). V dropped 4 bases and J dropped 3 bases, with 4 bases sitting between them. The CDR3 spans 11 residues. In nucleotides, the CDR3 is TGCAGTGCTAAATTCTACAATGAGCAGTTCTTC. Its translation is CSAKFYNEQFF.